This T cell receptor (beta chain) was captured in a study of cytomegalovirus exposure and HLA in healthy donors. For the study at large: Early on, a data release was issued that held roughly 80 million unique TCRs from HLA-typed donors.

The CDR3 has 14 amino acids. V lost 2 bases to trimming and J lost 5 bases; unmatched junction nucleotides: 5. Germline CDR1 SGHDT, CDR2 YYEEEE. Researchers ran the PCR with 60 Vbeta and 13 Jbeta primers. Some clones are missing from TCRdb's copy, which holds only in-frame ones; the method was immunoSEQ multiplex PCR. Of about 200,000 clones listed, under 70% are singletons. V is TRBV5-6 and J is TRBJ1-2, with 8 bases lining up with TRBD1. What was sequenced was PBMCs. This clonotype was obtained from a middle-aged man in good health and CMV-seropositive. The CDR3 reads CASSFLQGEYGYTF. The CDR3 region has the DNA TGTGCCAGCAGCTTCTTACAGGGGGAGTATGGCTACACCTTC.